This T cell receptor (beta chain) was documented in a study of blood T cell repertoires in COVID-19. About the research overall: There were acute and convalescent COVID-19 samples, and they came from the United States, Italy and Spain. Nucleic acid was either cDNA or gDNA, and it came from T cells, B-cell-depleted T cells, or PBMCs.

Under the authors' procedure: Nucleated cell counts were estimated from reference gene primer amplification. Sequencing was performed with immunoSEQ multiplex PCR; in TCRdb, only in-frame clones are kept and a portion is missing. D and trimming come from the DNA, and the V and J calls and clone size come from that table. Among roughly 30,000 clones, over 90% were seen once, and the ten largest hold more than 4.5%. The V gene's germline CDR1 is MDHEN and CDR2 SYDVKM. The CDR3 is 16 amino acids. V lost 2 bases to trimming and J lost 2 bases, with 15 bases between them. The material sequenced was peripheral blood. The sequence was collected from a human donor in a cohort sampled during active COVID-19. The chain carries TRBV28 and TRBJ1-2; no reliable D call. The CDR3 bases are TGTGCCAGCAGTTTAGTCTTAATGGGAGAAAACTATGGCTACACCTTC. The encoded protein is CASSLVLMGENYGYTF.